Below are 25 T cell receptor beta chains sequenced from a single sample in a study of CD8 T cells in Susac syndrome. The RNA input was about 0.45 to 1 ug, and it was reverse transcribed with random hexamers. TCRdb called the immunoSEQ multiplex PCR reads again in MiXCR, with one record for every CDR3 protein. The data hold under 95,000 distinct CDR3 sequences, with about 95% observed a single time. Sequencing was done on a sample of CD8+ T cells from PBMCs. The receptors come from a human donor with Susac syndrome.

The chain couples TRBV15 to TRBJ2-3; D unclear. The CDR3 covers 15 residues. Germline V gives CDR1 LNHNV, CDR2 YYDKDF (reference sequence). V lost 5 bases, J lost 0 bases, and 12 bases lay in between. Written as DNA, the CDR3 is TGTGCCACCAGCTCCCGCGGCAGTAGCACAGATACGCAGTATTTT. Protein: CATSSRGSSTDTQYF.

This chain connects TRBV5-6 to TRBJ2-1; 7 bases agree with TRBD2. V trimming: 0 bases; J trimming: 4 bases; junction bases outside the gene matches: 1. This CDR3 is 14 amino acids long. Germline V gene lookup returns CDR1 SGHDT and CDR2 YYEEEE. The CDR3 is CASSLAGLYNEQFF. The CDR3 nucleotides are TGTGCCAGCAGCTTGGCGGGACTATACAATGAGCAGTTCTTC.

The CDR3 DNA is TGTGCCAGCAGCTTACGGACTAGCGGGAGTCTCGAGCAGTACTTC. Encoded protein: CASSLRTSGSLEQYF. The chain carries TRBV5-4 and TRBJ2-7; TRBD2 agrees at 13 bases. Germline V lookup: CDR1 SGHNT, CDR2 YYREEE (reference sequence). Trimming cost V 2 bases and J 6 bases; bases outside gene matches: 5. This CDR3 comprises 15 residues.

V and J are TRBV20-1 and TRBJ2-1; 7 bases match TRBD1. The CDR3 is 15 amino acids. CDR1 is DFQATT and CDR2 is SNEGSKA in the germline V gene (reference sequence). The V gene end was trimmed by 5 bases and the J gene end by 3 bases; junction bases not matched to a gene: 10. The CDR3 loop reads CSAQLADRVYNEQFF. DNA for the CDR3: TGCAGTGCTCAACTTGCTGACAGGGTCTACAATGAGCAGTTCTTC.

The gene calls are TRBV19 and TRBJ2-7; 8 bases map to TRBD2. The CDR3 has 12 amino acids. Trimming took 3 bases from V and 7 from J; bases not matched to a gene: 2. Germline V gives CDR1 LNHDA, CDR2 SQIVND (reference sequence). The CDR3 region is CASSMASGEQYF. CDR3 nucleotide sequence: TGTGCCAGTAGTATGGCTAGCGGGGAGCAGTACTTC.

The rearrangement joins TRBV19 to TRBJ2-1, with 10 positions matching TRBD2. V lost 3 bases, J lost 10 bases, and 9 bases stayed unmatched. The CDR3 consists of 15 residues. CDR1 is LNHDA, CDR2 SQIVND, per germline (reference sequence). CDR3 bases: TGTGCCAGTAGTATTATCCCTAGCGGGAGCCAGGAGCAGTTCTTC. Amino acid sequence: CASSIIPSGSQEQFF.

In the case of this clonotype: As the CDR3 is not closed by the conserved phenylalanine or tryptophan, this likely results from a read error. No DNA is shown, since the ends of the CDR3 on it are uncertain; the CDR3 is the one TCRdb lists. V gene TRBV21-1 combines with J gene TRBJ1-2; the listed D gene, TRBD1, was not tested against the DNA. TRBV21-1 is marked as a pseudogene. The length of the CDR3 is 10 amino acids, counting both ends. CDR3 region: CASSYRDRRL.

The J gene is TRBJ1-5, the V gene TRBV7-9; a possible D gene is TRBD1 (6 bases). CDR1 and CDR2 (germline): SEHNR, FQNEAQ (reference sequence). The V end lost 5 bases, the J end lost 6 bases, and 17 bases lay between the germline ends. CDR3 length equals 15 residues. DNA of the CDR3: TGTGCCAGCAGCGTGGCAGGGGAGCTCAGTCAGCCCCAGCATTTT. This gives the protein CASSVAGELSQPQHF.

The chain is built from TRBV6-5 and TRBJ2-1; TRBD2 matches at 7 bases. CDR3 length equals 15 residues. Germline V gene sequence: CDR1 MNHEY, CDR2 SVGAGI. The J segment lost 3 bases and the V segment lost 0 bases, leaving 2 bases of the junction unmatched. DNA for the CDR3: TGTGCCAGCAGTTACTCCCCTAGCGGCTACAATGAGCAGTTCTTC. It codes for CASSYSPSGYNEQFF.

This sequence joins TRBV5-1 and TRBJ2-1; the match to TRBD2 covers 13 bases. There are 15 residues in the CDR3. Germline CDR1 is SGHRS and CDR2 is YFSETQ. With 0 bases clipped from V and 7 bases from J, the junction kept 1 base outside the gene matches. The CDR3 DNA is TGCGCCAGCAGCTTGGAGACTAGCGGGAGGAATGAGCAGTTCTTC. Its protein product is CASSLETSGRNEQFF.

V gene TRBV6-5 combines with J gene TRBJ2-3, with 13 bases that match TRBD2. Germline V gene data show CDR1 as MNHEY and CDR2 as SVGAGI. This CDR3 spans 17 amino acids. The ends lost 2 bases at V and 5 bases at J; junction bases unmatched: 7. CDR3 sequence reads: CASSYTPGLAGEDTQYF. The CDR3 DNA follows: TGTGCCAGCAGTTACACCCCAGGACTAGCGGGAGAAGATACGCAGTATTTT.

The gene calls are TRBV7-9 and TRBJ2-5; TRBD1 agrees at 9 bases. Looked up from germline, CDR1 is SEHNR and CDR2 is FQNEAQ (reference sequence). CDR3 length: 16 amino acids. V shed 3 bases and J 5 bases; nucleotides not matched to a gene: 10. Written as DNA, the CDR3 is TGTGCCAGCAGCTTTACCCTGGACAGGGGAGGCGAGACCCAGTACTTC. Protein product: CASSFTLDRGGETQYF.

The rearrangement joins TRBV14 to TRBJ2-3, with D possibly TRBD2 on 5 matching bases. Trimming removed 1 base at V and 6 bases at J, with 5 bases between. Germline CDR1 SGHDN, CDR2 FVKESK. This CDR3 contains 12 residues. The CDR3 loop is CASSQVADTQYF. DNA of the CDR3: TGTGCCAGCAGCCAAGTAGCGGATACGCAGTATTTT.

The gene calls are TRBV7-9 and TRBJ2-6; tentative D call: TRBD1 (6 bases). V lost 5 bases to trimming and J lost 0 bases, with 11 bases between them. CDR1 and CDR2 from the germline V gene are SEHNR and FQNEAQ (reference sequence). The CDR3 contains 16 residues. The CDR3 nucleotides read TGTGCCAGCAGCGACGGACAGAACTCTGGGGCCAACGTCCTGACTTTC. This translates into CASSDGQNSGANVLTF.

The chain carries TRBV20-1 and TRBJ2-1; 7 nucleotides agree with TRBD1. The germline V gene encodes CDR1 DFQATT and CDR2 SNEGSKA (reference sequence). The CDR3 is made up of 16 amino acids. The V gene end was trimmed by 6 bases and the J gene end by 0 bases; junction bases not matched to a gene: 11. CDR3 in DNA: TGCAGTGCCCCCGAGGGACAGATTAGCTCCTACAATGAGCAGTTCTTC. This codes for CSAPEGQISSYNEQFF.

V and J are TRBV3-1 and TRBJ2-5, with D perhaps TRBD2 (6 bases). The germline V gene has CDR1 LGHDT and CDR2 YNNKEL (reference sequence). Between the trimmed V and J ends, which lost 1 base and 2 bases, there was a span of 14 bases. This CDR3 has 16 residues. The CDR3 spells CASSQAGGTYQETQYF. CDR3 coding DNA: TGTGCCAGCAGCCAAGCTGGCGGGACGTATCAAGAGACCCAGTACTTC.

This chain joins TRBV4-2 and TRBJ2-7; D gene uncertain. In germline, CDR1 is LGHNA, CDR2 YNFKEQ. This CDR3 is 14 amino acids long. Trimming shortened V by 1 base and J by 6 bases, and 13 bases separated the two germline ends. The CDR3 spells CASSQGSETSEQYF. The CDR3 coding sequence is TGTGCCAGCAGCCAAGGAAGCGAAACCTCCGAGCAGTACTTC.

This chain connects TRBV12-3 or TRBV12-4 to TRBJ2-7; D is unresolved. This CDR3 comprises 11 residues. Trimming removed 6 bases at V and 5 bases at J, with 8 bases between. The DNA for the CDR3 is TGTGCCAGCAGCCCCGGAAACGAGCAGTACTTC. Its protein product is CASSPGNEQYF.

The J gene is TRBJ1-2, the V gene TRBV9; 8 positions agree with TRBD1. Germline CDR1 reads SGDLS; CDR2 reads YYNGEE. Trimming cost V 4 bases and J 5 bases; bases outside gene matches: 16. The CDR3 has 17 residues. CDR3 DNA sequence: TGTGCCAGCAGCTCACTAGTGGAGACAGGGGCCAAATATGGCTACACCTTC. Residues: CASSSLVETGAKYGYTF.

This clonotype was observed a handful of times. The CDR3, as DNA: TGTGCCAGCAGCCAAGTGGGAATCGGGTACGAGCAGTACTTC. The encoded protein is CASSQVGIGYEQYF. This chain links TRBV7-9 with TRBJ2-7; unclear D gene. This CDR3 contains 14 residues. From germline, CDR1 is SEHNR and CDR2 FQNEAQ (reference sequence). Trimming took off 5 bases at V and 4 bases at J, with 15 bases between the two ends.

The chain employs TRBV24-1 and TRBJ2-1; D gene ambiguous. V gave up 5 bases and J gave up 10 bases, with 14 bases separating them. Per the germline V gene, CDR1 is KGHDR and CDR2 is SFDVKD. The CDR3 is made up of 13 amino acids. The CDR3 coding sequence is TGTGCCACCAGTGCCGGACCCCATGTAGAGCAGTTCTTC. Encoded protein: CATSAGPHVEQFF.

The J gene is TRBJ1-1, the V gene TRBV29-1; D unclear. Germline CDR1 SQVTM, CDR2 ANQGSEA. Trimming took off 3 bases at V and 3 bases at J, with 11 bases between the two ends. CDR3 length: 13 residues. The CDR3 coding sequence is TGCAGCGTTGACGGTCAGGTTTACACTGAAGCTTTCTTT. Protein product: CSVDGQVYTEAFF.

V usage is TRBV5-4 and J usage is TRBJ2-5; TRBD1 matches 10 bases. The CDR3 is made up of 16 amino acids. With V trimmed by 2 bases and J by 3 bases, 7 bases remained unmatched. Germline values: CDR1 SGHNT, CDR2 YYREEE (reference sequence). The CDR3, as DNA: TGTGCCAGCAGCTTCGACTGGGGACAGGGGAAAGAGACCCAGTACTTC. Its protein is CASSFDWGQGKETQYF. Variable domain in full (rest from reference TRBV5-4 and TRBJ2-5): ETGVTQSPTHLIKTRGQQVTLRCSSQSGHNTVSWYQQALGQGPQFIFQYYREEENGRGNFPPRFSGLQFPNYSSELNVNALELDDSALYLCASSFDWGQGKETQYFGPGTRLLVL.

The chain uses TRBV29-1 and TRBJ2-2; D unclear. Germline loops: CDR1 SQVTM, CDR2 ANQGSEA. V lost 0 bases to trimming and J lost 4 bases, with 12 bases between them. The CDR3 sequence is 15 residues long. CDR3 amino acids: CSVEDGQKGTGELFF. The CDR3 bases are TGCAGCGTTGAAGATGGGCAGAAGGGCACCGGGGAGCTGTTTTTT.

The chain links TRBV20-1 to TRBJ2-7; possibly TRBD1 or TRBD2 for D (5 bases each). V gave up 3 bases and J gave up 3 bases, with 6 bases separating them. Germline-derived CDR1 and CDR2 are DFQATT and SNEGSKA (reference sequence). The CDR3 contains 11 residues. CDR3 sequence reads: CSARGDYEQYF. The CDR3 DNA reads TGCAGTGCTAGGGGGGACTACGAGCAGTACTTC.